What follows are 21 T cell receptor beta chains derived from one specimen sequenced in a study of blood T cells in healthy people across ages. A sample-barcoded 5' primer and a J-beta primer mix were used in a second PCR of about 6 to 12 cycles. TCRdb re-called the 5' RACE reads with MiXCR, one entry per CDR3 protein. The sample has about a million distinct CDR3 sequences; about 51% are singletons. Sequenced: blood. These receptors originate from a woman in her sixties or seventies in good health.

The chain combines TRBV12-3 or TRBV12-4 with TRBJ2-3, with 10 nucleotides matching TRBD2. The V segment lost 5 bases and the J segment 5 bases; nucleotides outside the gene matches: 7. CDR3 length: 15 amino acids. CDR3 loop: CASSRTSGGGDTQYF. Here the CDR3 DNA reads TGTGCCAGCAGTCGGACTAGCGGAGGTGGAGATACGCAGTATTTT.

V usage is TRBV7-9 and J usage is TRBJ2-5, with 7 nucleotides matching TRBD2. From germline, CDR1 is SEHNR and CDR2 FQNEAQ (reference sequence). J gave up 5 bases and V 4 bases, and 10 bases lay outside the gene matches. The CDR3 loop spans 15 amino acids. The CDR3 sequence is CASSSRGREAETQYF. The CDR3 region has the DNA TGTGCCAGCAGCTCTAGAGGGAGGGAGGCGGAGACCCAGTACTTC. The whole variable domain, remainder taken from reference TRBV7-9 and TRBJ2-5, is DTGVSQNPRHKITKRGQNVTFRCDPISEHNRLYWYRQTLGQGPEFLTYFQNEAQLEKSRLLSDRFSAERPKGSFSTLEIQRTEQGDSAMYLCASSSRGREAETQYFGPGTRLLVL.

V is TRBV15 and J is TRBJ2-3; D might be TRBD1 or TRBD2, each matching 5 bases. Trimming cost V 1 base and J 3 bases, with 17 bases left between them. The CDR3 has 17 amino acids. Germline CDR1 is LNHNV and CDR2 is YYDKDF (reference sequence). As DNA, the CDR3 is TGTGCCACCAGCAGAGGGCTGGGAGCAGGGCAAACAGATACGCAGTATTTT. Translated: CATSRGLGAGQTDTQYF.

The rearrangement links TRBV5-1 to TRBJ2-3, with D perhaps TRBD1 (6 bases). The germline V gene has CDR1 SGHRS and CDR2 YFSETQ. V lost 3 bases and J lost 4, with 12 bases in between. This CDR3 has 14 residues. CDR3 coding DNA: TGCGCCAGCAGCTCGAAACAGGGCTCAGATACGCAGTATTTT. This sequence encodes CASSSKQGSDTQYF.

The chain recombines TRBV11-2 with TRBJ2-1, with a possible D match to TRBD2 (5 bases). The V end was cut by 7 bases, the J end by 6 bases, with 13 bases between. CDR3 length: 13 amino acids. From germline, CDR1 is SGHAT and CDR2 FQNNGV. The CDR3 DNA sequence: TGTGCCAGCACCTCGGGGTTGGGCAATGAGCAGTTCTTC. Its translation: CASTSGLGNEQFF.

The chain combines TRBV10-2 with TRBJ2-5; 7 bases are a match to TRBD2. Germline V gives CDR1 WSHSY, CDR2 SAAADI. V trimming: 3 bases; J trimming: 4 bases; junction bases outside the gene matches: 2. The CDR3 length is 13 residues. CDR3 amino acids: CASSDSGRETQYF. The CDR3 region has the DNA TGCGCCAGCAGTGATAGCGGGCGAGAGACCCAGTACTTC.

This chain uses TRBV29-1 with TRBJ2-2; D gene ambiguous. CDR1 and CDR2 (germline): SQVTM, ANQGSEA. Between the trimmed V and J ends, which lost 2 bases and 6 bases, there was a span of 13 bases. The CDR3 totals 14 residues. CDR3 residues: CSVERFEEPGELFF. The CDR3 DNA sequence: TGCAGCGTTGAAAGGTTCGAGGAGCCCGGGGAGCTGTTTTTT.

This chain joins TRBV20-1 and TRBJ2-1; 7 bases align to TRBD2. The ends lost 0 bases at V and 4 bases at J; junction bases unmatched: 3. Germline V gene data show CDR1 as DFQATT and CDR2 as SNEGSKA (reference sequence). The CDR3 is made up of 14 amino acids. The CDR3 region is CSARDQRGYNEQFF. DNA for the CDR3: TGCAGTGCTAGAGATCAGCGGGGTTACAATGAGCAGTTCTTC.

The chain uses TRBV3-1 and TRBJ2-5, with 9 bases identical to TRBD2. V trimming: 2 bases; J trimming: 3 bases; junction bases outside the gene matches: 4. From germline, CDR1 is LGHDT and CDR2 YNNKEL (reference sequence). The CDR3 sequence is 15 residues long. The CDR3 DNA is TGTGCCAGCAGCCAATGCCAGCGGGGGGAAGAGACCCAGTACTTC. This sequence encodes CASSQCQRGEETQYF.

This clonotype turned up a few times. V and J are TRBV4-3 and TRBJ2-5; 13 positions match TRBD2. CDR3 length: 17 residues. From germline, CDR1 is LGHNA and CDR2 YSLEER. Losses at the gene ends were 0 bases for V and 5 bases for J; bases not matched to a gene: 6. DNA for the CDR3: TGCGCCAGCAGCCAAGACTCACTAGCGGGAGGGAGTGAGACCCAGTACTTC. The encoded protein is CASSQDSLAGGSETQYF.

This clonotype was seen only a few times. The rearrangement links TRBV7-2 to TRBJ2-7; 7 bases are a match to TRBD1. Trimming removed 2 bases from V and 7 bases from J; junction bases left unmatched: 5. Germline assignment: CDR1 SGHTA and CDR2 FQGNSA. This CDR3 region has 13 residues. The CDR3: CASSLKADREQYF. CDR3 nucleotide sequence: TGTGCCAGCAGCTTAAAGGCGGACAGGGAGCAGTACTTC.

The CDR3 protein is CASLGVDTQYF. DNA for the CDR3: TGTGCCAGCCTAGGGGTAGATACGCAGTATTTT. The chain has TRBV28 and TRBJ2-3, with D possibly matching TRBD1 (5 bases). Looked up from germline, CDR1 is MDHEN and CDR2 is SYDVKM. V was clipped by 8 bases and J by 5 bases, with 8 bases between them. The CDR3 is 11 amino acids.

The chain carries TRBV6-1 and TRBJ2-5; either TRBD1 or TRBD2 may fit D (5 bases each). There are 16 residues in the CDR3. The ends were cut back, 2 bases at V and 2 bases at J, with 15 bases in the middle. From germline, CDR1 is MNHNS and CDR2 SASEGT. The CDR3 bases are TGTGCCAGCAGTGAAAGGGGACGGCAAGTACAAGAGACCCAGTACTTC. The encoded protein is CASSERGRQVQETQYF.

Notes on this clonotype: One end of the junction is discordant with germline, which a read error may explain. This chain links TRBV28 with TRBJ1-1, with D possibly matching TRBD1 (5 bases). Germline V CDR1 and CDR2: MDHEN, SYDVKM. This CDR3 has 16 amino acids. The CDR3 nucleotides are TGTGCCAGCAGTCCCGGGCCGGGACTATTGAACGCTGAAGCTTTCTTT. Translation gives CASSPGPGLLNAEAFF. Full variable domain (rest looked up from reference TRBV28 and TRBJ1-1): DVKVTQSSRYLVKRTGEKVFLECVQDMDHENMFWYRQDPGLGLRLIYFSYDVKMKEKGDIPEGYSVSREKKERFSLILESASTNQTSMYLCASSPGPGLLNAEAFFGQGTRLTVV.

The rearrangement uses TRBV27 and TRBJ2-4, with a possible D match to TRBD1 (6 bases). The V and J ends lost 5 bases and 13 bases respectively, with 30 bases between them. The CDR3 runs to 17 residues. In germline, CDR1 is MNHEY, CDR2 SMNVEV (reference sequence). This CDR3 reads CASSPRPPGHVMGEQYF. The CDR3 DNA sequence: TGTGCCAGCAGTCCCCGGCCCCCGGGACACGTAATGGGTGAGCAGTACTTC.

This clonotype was observed a few times. The chain employs TRBV6-1 and TRBJ1-2; 7 nucleotides agree with TRBD1. This CDR3 region has 14 residues. Looked up from germline, CDR1 is MNHNS and CDR2 is SASEGT. V was clipped by 6 bases and J by 7 bases; unmatched bases: 11. The CDR3 here is CASREGAVPSGYTF. CDR3 DNA sequence: TGTGCCAGCAGAGAGGGGGCAGTTCCAAGTGGCTACACCTTC.

Points on this clonotype: At one end, the junction sequence differs from germline, possibly due to a read error. The genes are TRBV20-1 and TRBJ2-7; D is undetermined. CDR3 length equals 13 residues. Per the germline V gene, CDR1 is DFQATT and CDR2 is SNEGSKA (reference sequence). The CDR3 reads CSARGSSSHEQYF. CDR3 nucleotides: TGCAGTGCTAGAGGCTCCTCCTCCCACGAGCAGTACTTC.

This rearrangement joins TRBV30 to TRBJ2-6; D call uncertain. Germline CDR1 GTSNPN, CDR2 SVGIG (reference sequence). The germline V and J ends were trimmed by 0 bases and 11 bases, with 8 bases remaining between them. The CDR3 length is 12 residues. Here the CDR3 reads CAWSVRAHVLTF. The CDR3 DNA is TGTGCCTGGAGTGTCCGAGCCCACGTCCTGACTTTC.

About this clonotype itself: At one boundary the junction diverges from the germline segment, which might be a read error. The chain joins TRBV7-9 to TRBJ2-7; 12 bases map to TRBD2. This CDR3 is built from 15 residues. Per the germline V gene, CDR1 is SEHNR and CDR2 is FQNEAQ (reference sequence). CDR3 DNA: TGTGCCGGCAGTTTGACTAGCGGGAGAACCTACGAGCAGTACTTC. Its translation: CAGSLTSGRTYEQYF. Complete variable domain (other parts from reference TRBV7-9 and TRBJ2-7): DTGVSQNPRHKITKRGQNVTFRCDPISEHNRLYWYRQTLGQGPEFLTYFQNEAQLEKSRLLSDRFSAERPKGSFSTLEIQRTEQGDSAMYLCAGSLTSGRTYEQYFGPGTRLTVT.

This clonotype was detected once. This chain links TRBV2 with TRBJ2-7; D gene uncertain. The V and J ends lost 6 bases and 5 bases respectively, with 11 bases between them. Germline values: CDR1 SNHLY, CDR2 FYNNEI. This CDR3 region has 12 residues. CDR3 residues: CASSPEGDEQYF. DNA for the CDR3: TGTGCCAGCAGCCCAGAAGGAGACGAGCAGTACTTC.

This clonotype was detected once. This chain connects TRBV20-1 to TRBJ2-3, with D uncertain. This CDR3 is 13 amino acids long. Germline values: CDR1 DFQATT, CDR2 SNEGSKA (reference sequence). The CDR3 spells CSETPGITDTQYF. The CDR3 DNA is TGCAGCGAAACCCCGGGTATCACAGATACGCAGTATTTT.